Below, one T cell receptor beta chain is given with its context. The antigen is unknown. Investigators profiled TCR beta VDJ and CDR3 from genomic DNA template. TCRdb re-derived calls from the reads in MiXCR, one entry per CDR3 protein. The sample yields over 250,000 distinct CDR3 sequences, approximately 58% seen once. The sample comes from a study of CD8+CD57+ T cells in acquired aplastic anemia. General study findings and limits: There were around 28 CD8+ CDR3 sequences that occurred in both patients and controls.

V gave up 5 bases and J gave up 0 bases, with 6 bases separating them. The germline CDR1 and CDR2 sequences are SQVTM and ANQGSEA. This CDR3 spans 12 amino acids. The patients chosen for sequencing had shown expansion of CD8+CD57+ cells (detected by flow cytometry). The sequence was collected from a human donor with aplastic anemia. Sequenced material: sorted CD4+, CD8+, or CD8+CD57+ T cells (not recorded which) from PBMCs. The chain couples TRBV29-1 to TRBJ2-3; no firm D call. The CDR3 spells CSVFLSTDTQYF. CDR3 nucleotide sequence: TGCAGCGTTTTTCTTAGCACAGATACGCAGTATTTT.